The next 27 T cell receptor beta chains were all read from a single sample in a study of shared clonotypes between healthy human individuals. TCRdb keeps only in-frame clones here, not all; method: immunoSEQ multiplex PCR. The sample lists 450,000 to 700,000 clones, less than 97% occurring once. Only CD45RO-negative cells positively selected for CCR7 counted as naive CD8 cells, so terminally differentiated effector memory CD45RA+ cells were excluded. The sequencing sample was made of naive CD8+ T cells sorted from blood. These receptors were collected from a woman aged 30 to 39 in good health.

The chain employs TRBV28 and TRBJ1-3; no firm D call. Germline V gene data show CDR1 as MDHEN and CDR2 as SYDVKM. The V end was cut by 3 bases, the J end by 0 bases, with 6 bases between. This CDR3 has 14 residues. For the CDR3, the DNA is TGTGCCAGCAGTTTTGGGAGCTCTGGAAACACCATATATTTT. Its protein product is CASSFGSSGNTIYF.

The J gene is TRBJ2-7, the V gene TRBV27; 12 bases agree with TRBD2. The germline V gene encodes CDR1 MNHEY and CDR2 SMNVEV (reference sequence). The CDR3 covers 14 residues. With V trimmed by 6 bases and J by 7 bases, 7 bases remained unmatched. The chain's CDR3 is CASSPLAGGVEQYF. The CDR3 DNA reads as TGTGCCAGCAGCCCACTAGCGGGAGGAGTAGAGCAGTACTTC.

This clone came up once. V is TRBV28 and J is TRBJ2-6, with 7 bases that match TRBD1. The ends lost 6 bases at V and 2 bases at J; junction bases unmatched: 7. The CDR3 has 16 amino acids. In germline, CDR1 is MDHEN, CDR2 SYDVKM. This CDR3 is CASSSGTETGANVLTF. The DNA of the CDR3 is TGTGCCAGCAGCTCCGGGACAGAGACTGGGGCCAACGTCCTGACTTTC.

With regard to this clone: Other DNA sequences of this sample code for an identical CDR3. The chain has TRBV19 and TRBJ2-1; the D gene is possibly TRBD2 (5 bases). The germline V and J ends were trimmed by 1 base and 0 bases, with 7 bases remaining between them. Germline loops: CDR1 LNHDA, CDR2 SQIVND (reference sequence). The CDR3 is made up of 15 amino acids. CDR3 residues: CASSIAGSSYNEQFF. CDR3 DNA: TGTGCCAGTAGTATAGCGGGGTCCTCCTACAATGAGCAGTTCTTC.

The chain is built from TRBV28 and TRBJ1-5; D is perhaps TRBD1 (6 bases). V was shortened by 6 bases and J by 5 bases, with 17 bases between the two germline ends. Germline-derived CDR1 and CDR2 are MDHEN and SYDVKM. The CDR3 extends over 15 amino acids. The CDR3 sequence is CASRPPDRGHQPQHF. In DNA form, the CDR3 reads TGTGCCAGCAGGCCGCCGGACAGAGGCCATCAGCCCCAGCATTTT.

The chain carries TRBV6-1 and TRBJ2-2; D remains unclear. Trimming took 0 bases from V and 6 from J, leaving 8 bases between them. This CDR3 is built from 14 residues. The germline V gene encodes CDR1 MNHNS and CDR2 SASEGT. This chain's CDR3 is CASSEAWWAGELFF. The CDR3 nucleotides read TGTGCCAGCAGTGAAGCGTGGTGGGCCGGGGAGCTGTTTTTT.

The J gene is TRBJ2-7, the V gene TRBV14; TRBD1 agrees at 7 bases. V shed 0 bases, J shed 3 bases, and the junction held 14 bases outside the gene matches. CDR3 length equals 18 residues. From germline, CDR1 is SGHDN and CDR2 FVKESK. The CDR3 bases are TGTGCCAGCAGCCAAGAATCGATTGGGACAGCAGGACTCTACGAGCAGTACTTC. Its protein product is CASSQESIGTAGLYEQYF. The complete variable domain, with remaining parts taken from reference TRBV14 and TRBJ2-7, reads EAGVTQFPSHSVIEKGQTVTLRCDPISGHDNLYWYRRVMGKEIKFLLHFVKESKQDESGMPNNRFLAERTGGTYSTLKVQPAELEDSGVYFCASSQESIGTAGLYEQYFGPGTRLTVT.

J is TRBJ2-7 and V is TRBV7-9; D could derive from TRBD1 or TRBD2 (5 bases each). The ends were cut back, 4 bases at V and 7 bases at J, with 14 bases in the middle. The germline V gene encodes CDR1 SEHNR and CDR2 FQNEAQ (reference sequence). The CDR3 extends over 13 amino acids. This chain's CDR3 is CASSWGTGWEQYF. DNA for the CDR3: TGTGCCAGCAGCTGGGGGACGGGGTGGGAGCAGTACTTC. Full variable domain (remainder filled in from reference TRBV7-9 and TRBJ2-7): DTGVSQNPRHKITKRGQNVTFRCDPISEHNRLYWYRQTLGQGPEFLTYFQNEAQLEKSRLLSDRFSAERPKGSFSTLEIQRTEQGDSAMYLCASSWGTGWEQYFGPGTRLTVT.

About this clone itself: Additional DNA sequences in this sample encode the identical CDR3. The J gene is TRBJ2-3, the V gene TRBV9, with TRBD1 as a possible D gene (5 bases). The CDR3 is 14 residues long. V lost 0 bases and J 2 bases, leaving 7 bases between the germline ends. Germline lookup yields CDR1 SGDLS and CDR2 YYNGEE. The CDR3 nucleotides are TGTGCCAGCAGCGTAGAAGGGGTCACAGATACGCAGTATTTT. Residues: CASSVEGVTDTQYF.

This clone occurred once. This chain joins TRBV6-5 and TRBJ1-2, with TRBD1 identical over 8 bases. With 7 bases clipped from V and 5 bases from J, the junction kept 9 bases outside the gene matches. The CDR3 extends over 14 amino acids. Germline V gives CDR1 MNHEY, CDR2 SVGAGI. The CDR3 reads CASTEGTGGYGYTF. DNA for the CDR3: TGTGCCAGCACCGAAGGGACAGGTGGTTATGGCTACACCTTC.

The CDR3 coding sequence is TGTGCCAGTAGTATAGGCGTAGACAACTCCTACGAGCAGTACTTC. Translated, it gives CASSIGVDNSYEQYF. This chain links TRBV19 with TRBJ2-7; D call uncertain. Germline V lookup: CDR1 LNHDA, CDR2 SQIVND (reference sequence). The CDR3 extends over 15 amino acids. With 1 base removed from V and 0 bases from J, the gap between germline ends came to 10 bases.

This clone showed up just once. The chain is built from TRBV29-1 and TRBJ2-7, with D maybe TRBD2 (7 bases). CDR3 length equals 12 residues. The V end lost 6 bases, the J end lost 7 bases, and 16 bases lay between the germline ends. Germline V gives CDR1 SQVTM, CDR2 ANQGSEA. The DNA for the CDR3 is TGCAGCGTGGGAGGGGGGAGAGGGGAGCAGTACTTC. It encodes CSVGGGRGEQYF.

This clone was counted between two and nine times. The chain is built from TRBV7-9 and TRBJ2-7, with D tentatively TRBD2 (6 bases). The CDR3 is 15 amino acids. V lost 5 bases and J 0 bases, leaving 14 bases between the germline ends. The V gene's germline CDR1 is SEHNR and CDR2 FQNEAQ (reference sequence). CDR3 sequence (DNA): TGTGCCAGCAGCAACCCCGGGACTGGCTCCTACGAGCAGTACTTC. Amino acids: CASSNPGTGSYEQYF.

V usage is TRBV23-1 and J usage is TRBJ2-7; D uncertain. TRBV23-1 is designated an ORF whose function remains uncertain. Trimming removed 3 bases at V and 3 bases at J, with 18 bases between. CDR3 size: 16 residues. The CDR3 here is CASSQFTTRRDYEQYF. In DNA form, the CDR3 reads TGCGCCAGCAGTCAGTTTACCACCCGTCGTGACTACGAGCAGTACTTC.

This clone has just one count. The gene calls are TRBV10-1 and TRBJ2-2, with 11 bases lining up with TRBD2. Looked up from germline, CDR1 is WNHNN and CDR2 is SYGVQD (reference sequence). J was trimmed by 2 bases and V by 0 bases; bases with no gene match: 5. This CDR3 spans 18 amino acids. The CDR3 DNA sequence: TGCGCCAGCAGTGAGTCCGCCGGGACTAGCGGCAACACCGGGGAGCTGTTTTTT. It specifies CASSESAGTSGNTGELFF.

The gene calls are TRBV7-9 and TRBJ1-4; D remains unclear. In germline, CDR1 is SEHNR, CDR2 FQNEAQ (reference sequence). This CDR3 spans 16 amino acids. V was pared by 5 bases and J by 2 bases, with 15 bases between. This CDR3 reads CASSPVTRTTNEKLFF. The CDR3 nucleotides read TGTGCCAGCAGCCCGGTCACCCGGACGACTAATGAAAAACTGTTTTTT.

This clone was recorded once. A read error may produce the germline difference seen at one junction end. V and J are TRBV13 and TRBJ2-7, with D uncertain. CDR1 and CDR2 from the germline V gene are PRHDT and FYEKMQ (reference sequence). The CDR3 is made up of 13 amino acids. CDR3 nucleotides: TGTGCCAGCAGCTTTGGACGGAGCTACGGGCAGTACTTC. Translating gives CASSFGRSYGQYF.

This sequence joins TRBV5-4 and TRBJ2-2; D is unclear. The V gene lost 1 base and the J gene lost 2 bases, with 9 bases spanning the gap. This CDR3 is built from 15 residues. Germline V gene sequence: CDR1 SGHNT, CDR2 YYREEE (reference sequence). The CDR3 sequence: CASSLLPGNTGELFF. In nucleotides, the CDR3 is TGTGCCAGCAGCTTGTTGCCAGGAAACACCGGGGAGCTGTTTTTT.

The chain carries TRBV6-4 and TRBJ2-5, with D uncertain. The CDR3 covers 13 residues. V lost 0 bases and J 5 bases, leaving 7 bases between the germline ends. CDR1 is MRHNA and CDR2 is SNTAGT in the germline V gene. As DNA, the CDR3 is TGTGCCAGCAGTGACTCTTTTGGGGAGACCCAGTACTTC. Translating it yields CASSDSFGETQYF.

The V call is TRBV28, the J call TRBJ2-6; D may be TRBD1 or TRBD2 (5 bases each). Trimming removed 3 bases from V and 3 bases from J, with 15 bases in between. The germline V gene has CDR1 MDHEN and CDR2 SYDVKM. This CDR3 is built from 17 residues. The CDR3 DNA follows: TGTGCCAGCAGTTTGGTCCAGGGCGAGGGTGGGGCCAACGTCCTGACTTTC. Translated, it gives CASSLVQGEGGANVLTF.

The genes are TRBV4-1 and TRBJ2-2; 7 bases are shared with TRBD2. Trimming at V came to 5 bases and at J to 5 bases, leaving 20 bases not matched to a gene. Germline-derived CDR1 and CDR2 are MGHRA and YSYEKL. This CDR3 spans 19 amino acids. CDR3 nucleotide sequence: TGCGCCAGCAGCAATAAGAGAAGGGGAGGGCCTTTAGATACCGGGGAGCTGTTTTTT. Protein: CASSNKRRGGPLDTGELFF.

V gene TRBV28 combines with J gene TRBJ2-7, with 9 positions matching TRBD1. The ends lost 2 bases at V and 3 bases at J; junction bases unmatched: 8. In germline, CDR1 is MDHEN, CDR2 SYDVKM. CDR3 length equals 16 residues. This CDR3 is CASSLATGGALYEQYF. The CDR3 region has the DNA TGTGCCAGCAGTTTAGCGACAGGGGGGGCCCTCTACGAGCAGTACTTC.

The V gene is TRBV30, the J gene TRBJ1-5; possibly TRBD1 for D (5 bases). CDR1 and CDR2 (germline): GTSNPN, SVGIG (reference sequence). CDR3 length equals 14 residues. V lost 5 bases, J lost 6 bases, and 17 bases lay in between. CDR3 sequence (DNA): TGTGCCTGGGGCCCTCTCGGGGGAAGTCAGCCCCAGCATTTT. Protein product: CAWGPLGGSQPQHF.

For the CDR3, the DNA is TGTGCCAGCACCGACATGGGGTCACCCCTCCACTTT. Amino acids: CASTDMGSPLHF. This chain uses TRBV6-1 with TRBJ1-6; D is undetermined. The CDR3 runs 12 residues. Germline V gene lookup returns CDR1 MNHNS and CDR2 SASEGT. Trimming took off 7 bases at V and 10 bases at J, with 11 bases between the two ends.

The rearrangement links TRBV7-9 to TRBJ2-7, with D possibly called TRBD1 or TRBD2 (5 bases each). CDR3 length: 16 amino acids. The V gene lost 1 base and the J gene lost 4 bases, with 17 bases spanning the gap. Germline CDR1 is SEHNR and CDR2 is FQNEAQ (reference sequence). CDR3 in DNA: TGTGCCAGCAGCTTAGGAGGGGCCATGGGCTCGTACGAGCAGTACTTC. The encoded protein is CASSLGGAMGSYEQYF.

The rearrangement joins TRBV27 to TRBJ2-3; possibly TRBD2 for D (5 bases). Trimming removed 5 bases from V and 4 bases from J, with 13 bases in between. Germline assignment: CDR1 MNHEY and CDR2 SMNVEV (reference sequence). The CDR3 contains 14 residues. CDR3 loop: CASSPDGEPDTQYF. In DNA, the CDR3 is TGTGCCAGCAGTCCTGATGGGGAGCCAGATACGCAGTATTTT.

The chain links TRBV4-1 to TRBJ2-6, with TRBD1 identical over 9 bases. Looked up from germline, CDR1 is MGHRA and CDR2 is YSYEKL. The V and J ends lost 1 base and 2 bases, in that order; junction bases with no gene match: 9. The length of the CDR3 is 19 residues. For the CDR3, the DNA is TGCGCCAGCAGCCAAGTATTCAGGACAGGGGAAACTGGGGCCAACGTCCTGACTTTC. Protein product: CASSQVFRTGETGANVLTF.